This TCR beta chain was sequenced for a study of T cell responses to AZD1222 COVID-19 vaccine. The data were produced by immunoSEQ multiplex PCR, yet TCRdb's version contains in-frame clones alone and is incomplete. Among approximately 100,000 clones listed, more than 75% were seen once. Study conclusions and caveats: Just six AZD1222 recipients were seropositive at baseline. Spike as a whole was targeted by vaccine-associated CD4 TCRs, dominant at 160-218 and 743-854.

Notes on this clone: Its antigen is unidentified.

CDR1 is GTSNPN and CDR2 is SVGIG in the germline V gene (reference sequence). The CDR3 is 15 amino acids. The J segment lost 6 bases and the V segment lost 7 bases, leaving 12 bases of the junction unmatched. This chain joins TRBV30 and TRBJ2-1; 10 bases map to TRBD1. The specimen comprised peripheral blood, sampled 28 days after the second AZD1222 dose. The source of this sequence is an adult who received the AZD1222 COVID-19 vaccine. The CDR3, as DNA: TGTGCCTACAGGGACAGGGGCTTTGCTTCCAATGAGCAGTTCTTC. Amino acid sequence: CAYRDRGFASNEQFF.